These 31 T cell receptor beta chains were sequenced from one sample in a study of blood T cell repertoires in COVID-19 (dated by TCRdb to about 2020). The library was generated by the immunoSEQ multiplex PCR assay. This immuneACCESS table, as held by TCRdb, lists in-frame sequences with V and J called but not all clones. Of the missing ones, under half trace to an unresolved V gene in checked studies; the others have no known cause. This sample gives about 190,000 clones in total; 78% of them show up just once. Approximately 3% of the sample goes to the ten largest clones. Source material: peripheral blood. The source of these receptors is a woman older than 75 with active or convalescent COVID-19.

The CDR3, as DNA: TGTGCCAGCAGTTCAGGTACCAGCTCCTATAATTCACCCCTCCACTTT. Encoded protein: CASSSGTSSYNSPLHF. The chain recombines TRBV27 with TRBJ1-6; D gene uncertain. This CDR3 contains 16 residues. Germline CDR1 is MNHEY and CDR2 is SMNVEV (reference sequence). V lost 4 bases, J lost 0 bases, and 10 bases lay in between.

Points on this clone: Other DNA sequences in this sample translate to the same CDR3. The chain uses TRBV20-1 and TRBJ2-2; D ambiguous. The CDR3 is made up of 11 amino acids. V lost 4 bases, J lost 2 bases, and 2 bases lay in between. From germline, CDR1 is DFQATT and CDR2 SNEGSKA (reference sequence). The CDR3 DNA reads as TGCAGTGCTACAAACACCGGGGAGCTGTTTTTT. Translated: CSATNTGELFF.

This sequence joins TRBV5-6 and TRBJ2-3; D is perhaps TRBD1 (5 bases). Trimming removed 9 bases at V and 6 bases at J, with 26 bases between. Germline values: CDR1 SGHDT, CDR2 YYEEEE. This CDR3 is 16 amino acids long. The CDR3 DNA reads TGTGCCACCAAACAGGTCTTAGGGGCCGGCCCCGATACGCAGTATTTT. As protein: CATKQVLGAGPDTQYF.

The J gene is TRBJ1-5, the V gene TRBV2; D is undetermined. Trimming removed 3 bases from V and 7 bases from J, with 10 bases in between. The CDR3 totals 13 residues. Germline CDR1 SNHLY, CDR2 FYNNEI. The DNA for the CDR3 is TGTGCCAGCAGTGACCCCTCGGGGCAGCCCCAGCATTTT. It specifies CASSDPSGQPQHF.

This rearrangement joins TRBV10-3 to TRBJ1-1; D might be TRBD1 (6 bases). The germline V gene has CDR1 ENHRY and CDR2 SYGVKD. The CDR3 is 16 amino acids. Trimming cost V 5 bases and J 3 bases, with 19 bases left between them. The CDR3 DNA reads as TGTGCCATCAGTTTATCCGGGACACCGCAGTACACTGAAGCTTTCTTT. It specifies CAISLSGTPQYTEAFF.

CDR3 bases: TGTGCCAGCAGCTTGGATGTAGCGGGGACCTCTGGGGGTGAGCAGTTCTTC. The encoded protein is CASSLDVAGTSGGEQFF. This rearrangement joins TRBV5-4 to TRBJ2-1, with 8 positions matching TRBD2. After removal of 0 bases from V and 9 bases from J, the junction contained 14 bases not matched to a gene. This CDR3 is 17 amino acids long. The germline CDR1 and CDR2 sequences are SGHNT and YYREEE (reference sequence).

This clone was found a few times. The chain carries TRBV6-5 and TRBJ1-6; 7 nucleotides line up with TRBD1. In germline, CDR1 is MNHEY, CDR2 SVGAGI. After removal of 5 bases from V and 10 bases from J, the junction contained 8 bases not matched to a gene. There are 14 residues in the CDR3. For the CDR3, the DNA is TGTGCCAGCAGTCCCGACAGGGTCGGGTCACCCCTCCACTTT. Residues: CASSPDRVGSPLHF.

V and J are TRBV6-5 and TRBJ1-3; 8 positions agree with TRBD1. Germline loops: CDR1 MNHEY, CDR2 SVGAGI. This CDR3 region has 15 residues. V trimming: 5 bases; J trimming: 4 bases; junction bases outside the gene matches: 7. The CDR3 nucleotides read TGTGCCAGCAGTATGAACAGGGGGTCAGGAAACACCATATATTTT. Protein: CASSMNRGSGNTIYF.

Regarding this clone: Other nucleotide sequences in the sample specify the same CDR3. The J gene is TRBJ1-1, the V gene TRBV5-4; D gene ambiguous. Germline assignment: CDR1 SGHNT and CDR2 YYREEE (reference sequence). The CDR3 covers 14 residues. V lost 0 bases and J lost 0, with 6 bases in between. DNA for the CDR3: TGTGCCAGCAGCTTGGACAGCTTGAACACTGAAGCTTTCTTT. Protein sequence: CASSLDSLNTEAFF.

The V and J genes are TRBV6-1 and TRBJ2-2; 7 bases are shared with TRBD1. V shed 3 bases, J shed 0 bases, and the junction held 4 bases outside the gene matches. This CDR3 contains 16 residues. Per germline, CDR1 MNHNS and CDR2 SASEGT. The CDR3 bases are TGTGCCAGCAGTGACCACAGGGGAGCGAACACCGGGGAGCTGTTTTTT. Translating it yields CASSDHRGANTGELFF.

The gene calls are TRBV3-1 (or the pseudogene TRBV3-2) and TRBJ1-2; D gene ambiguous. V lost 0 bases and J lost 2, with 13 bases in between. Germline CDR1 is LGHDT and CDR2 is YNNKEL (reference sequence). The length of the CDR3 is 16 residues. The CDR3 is CASSQDLTGRNYGYTF. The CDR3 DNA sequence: TGTGCCAGCAGCCAAGATCTTACTGGTCGCAACTATGGCTACACCTTC.

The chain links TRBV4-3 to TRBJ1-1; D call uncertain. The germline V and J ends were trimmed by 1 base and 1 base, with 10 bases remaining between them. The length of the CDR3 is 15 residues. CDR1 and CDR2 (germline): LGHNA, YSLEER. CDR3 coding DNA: TGCGCCAGCAGCCAAGTAGAAGAGCGGAACACTGAAGCTTTCTTT. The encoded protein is CASSQVEERNTEAFF.

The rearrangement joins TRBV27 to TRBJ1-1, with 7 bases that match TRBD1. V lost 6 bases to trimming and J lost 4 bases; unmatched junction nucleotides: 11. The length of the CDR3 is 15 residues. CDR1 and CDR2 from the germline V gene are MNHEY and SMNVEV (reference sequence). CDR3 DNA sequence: TGTGCCAGCAGCTCAAGACAGGGAAAAGTCACTGAAGCTTTCTTT. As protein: CASSSRQGKVTEAFF.

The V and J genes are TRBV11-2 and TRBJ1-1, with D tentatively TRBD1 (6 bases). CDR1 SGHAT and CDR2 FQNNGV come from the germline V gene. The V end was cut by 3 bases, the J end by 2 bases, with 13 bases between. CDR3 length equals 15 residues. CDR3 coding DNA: TGTGCCAGCAGCTTGACAGGCACAATAAACACTGAAGCTTTCTTT. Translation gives CASSLTGTINTEAFF.

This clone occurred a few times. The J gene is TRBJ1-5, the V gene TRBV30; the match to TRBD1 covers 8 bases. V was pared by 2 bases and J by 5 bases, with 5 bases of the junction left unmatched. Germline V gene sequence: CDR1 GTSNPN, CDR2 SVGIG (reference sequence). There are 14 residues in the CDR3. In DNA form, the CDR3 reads TGTGCCTGGAGTCCAGGGGGCATTGATCAGCCCCAGCATTTT. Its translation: CAWSPGGIDQPQHF.

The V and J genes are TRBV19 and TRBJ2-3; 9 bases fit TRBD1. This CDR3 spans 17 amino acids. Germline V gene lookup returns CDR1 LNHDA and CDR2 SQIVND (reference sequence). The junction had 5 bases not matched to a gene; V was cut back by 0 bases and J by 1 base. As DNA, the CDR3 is TGTGCCAGTAGTATAGATTCCCGGGACAGGGGCACAGATACGCAGTATTTT. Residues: CASSIDSRDRGTDTQYF.

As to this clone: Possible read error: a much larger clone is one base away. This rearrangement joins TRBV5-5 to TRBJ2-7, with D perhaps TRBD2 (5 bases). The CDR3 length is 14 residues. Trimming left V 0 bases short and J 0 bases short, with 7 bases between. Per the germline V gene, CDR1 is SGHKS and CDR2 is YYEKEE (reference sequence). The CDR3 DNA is TGTGCCAGCAGCTTGGTCGGGAACTCCTACGAGCAGTACTTC. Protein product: CASSLVGNSYEQYF.

Here the CDR3 DNA reads TGCGCCAGCAGCACCCGACAGTTTCCAAGCGAAAAACTGTTTTTT. It codes for CASSTRQFPSEKLFF. This chain connects TRBV4-1 to TRBJ1-4; D possibly corresponds to TRBD1 (5 bases). Germline loops: CDR1 MGHRA, CDR2 YSYEKL. V was clipped by 5 bases and J by 8 bases, with 18 bases between them. The CDR3 loop spans 15 amino acids.

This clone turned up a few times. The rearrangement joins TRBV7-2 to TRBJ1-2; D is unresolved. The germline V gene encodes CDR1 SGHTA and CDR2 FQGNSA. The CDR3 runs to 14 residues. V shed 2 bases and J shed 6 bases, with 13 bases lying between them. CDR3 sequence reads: CASSLPNRWNGYTF. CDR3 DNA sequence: TGTGCCAGCAGCTTACCAAACAGATGGAATGGCTACACCTTC.

The CDR3 loop reads CASSQGRDQPQHF. The CDR3 DNA sequence: TGTGCCAGTAGCCAGGGGAGGGATCAGCCCCAGCATTTT. The genes are TRBV2 and TRBJ1-5, with D perhaps TRBD1 (6 bases). Trimming removed 9 bases from V and 5 bases from J, with 14 bases in between. The germline gives CDR1 SNHLY, CDR2 FYNNEI. This CDR3 has 13 amino acids.

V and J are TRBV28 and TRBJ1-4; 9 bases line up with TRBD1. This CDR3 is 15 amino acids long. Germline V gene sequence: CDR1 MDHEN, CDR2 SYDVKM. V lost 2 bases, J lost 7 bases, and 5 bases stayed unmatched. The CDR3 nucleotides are TGTGCCAGCAGTTTAGCGGGACAGGGCTTTGAAAAACTGTTTTTT. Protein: CASSLAGQGFEKLFF.

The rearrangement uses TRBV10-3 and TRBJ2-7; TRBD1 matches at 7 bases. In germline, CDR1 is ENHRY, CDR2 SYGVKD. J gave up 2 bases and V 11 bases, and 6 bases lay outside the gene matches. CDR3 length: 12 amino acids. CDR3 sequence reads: CAVGQDPYEQYF. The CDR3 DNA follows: TGTGCCGTAGGACAGGATCCCTACGAGCAGTACTTC.

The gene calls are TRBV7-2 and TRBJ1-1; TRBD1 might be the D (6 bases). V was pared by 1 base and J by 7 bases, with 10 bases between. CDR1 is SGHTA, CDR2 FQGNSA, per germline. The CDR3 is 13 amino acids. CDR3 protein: CASSLGGHIEAFF. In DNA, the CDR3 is TGTGCCAGCAGCTTAGGGGGACATATTGAAGCTTTCTTT.

The DNA for the CDR3 is TGTGCCAGCAAGCCAGGGACAGCACAAAACTCTGGAAACACCATATATTTT. This sequence encodes CASKPGTAQNSGNTIYF. The rearrangement joins TRBV28 to TRBJ1-3, with 7 bases identical to TRBD1. Looked up from germline, CDR1 is MDHEN and CDR2 is SYDVKM. The CDR3 spans 17 residues. Losses at the gene ends were 7 bases for V and 0 bases for J; bases not matched to a gene: 12.

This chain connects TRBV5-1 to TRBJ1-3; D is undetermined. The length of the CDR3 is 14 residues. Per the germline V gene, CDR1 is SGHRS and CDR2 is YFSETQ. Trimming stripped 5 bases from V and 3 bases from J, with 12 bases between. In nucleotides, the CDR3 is TGCGCCAGCAGTGCGGGCGATGGTGGAAACACCATATATTTT. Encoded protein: CASSAGDGGNTIYF. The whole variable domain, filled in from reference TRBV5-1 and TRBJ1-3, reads KAGVTQTPRYLIKTRGQQVTLSCSPISGHRSVSWYQQTPGQGLQFLFEYFSETQRNKGNFPGRFSGRQFSNSRSEMNVSTLELGDSALYLCASSAGDGGNTIYFGEGSWLTVV.

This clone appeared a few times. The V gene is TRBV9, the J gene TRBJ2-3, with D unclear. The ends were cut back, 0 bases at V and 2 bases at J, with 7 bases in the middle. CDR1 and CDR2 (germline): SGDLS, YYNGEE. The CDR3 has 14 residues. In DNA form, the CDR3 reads TGTGCCAGCAGCGTAGAATTAAACACAGATACGCAGTATTTT. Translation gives CASSVELNTDTQYF.

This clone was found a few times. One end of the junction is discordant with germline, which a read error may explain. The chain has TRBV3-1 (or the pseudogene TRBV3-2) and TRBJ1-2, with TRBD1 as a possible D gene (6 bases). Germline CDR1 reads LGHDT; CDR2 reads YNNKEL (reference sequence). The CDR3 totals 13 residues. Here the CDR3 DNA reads TGTGCCAGCAGCCAAGAATCGGGACAAATAAAGGGCTTC. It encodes CASSQESGQIKGF.

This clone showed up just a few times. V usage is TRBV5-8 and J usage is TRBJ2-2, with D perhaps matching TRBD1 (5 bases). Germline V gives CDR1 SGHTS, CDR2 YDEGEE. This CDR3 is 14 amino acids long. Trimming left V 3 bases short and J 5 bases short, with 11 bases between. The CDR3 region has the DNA TGTGCCAGCAGCTCAGGGTTTCCGACCGGGGAGCTGTTTTTT. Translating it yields CASSSGFPTGELFF.

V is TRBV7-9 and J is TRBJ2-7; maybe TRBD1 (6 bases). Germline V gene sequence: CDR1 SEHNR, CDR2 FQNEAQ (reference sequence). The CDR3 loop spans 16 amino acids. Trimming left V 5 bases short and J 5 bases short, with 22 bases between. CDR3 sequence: CASSPSGWGRKDEQYF. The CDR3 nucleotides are TGTGCCAGCAGCCCGTCAGGATGGGGGCGCAAGGACGAGCAGTACTTC.

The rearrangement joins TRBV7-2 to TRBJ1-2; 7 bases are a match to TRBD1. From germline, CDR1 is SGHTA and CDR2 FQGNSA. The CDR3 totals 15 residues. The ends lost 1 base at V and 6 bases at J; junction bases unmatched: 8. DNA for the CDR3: TGTGCCAGCAGCTTAGTTTCCCAGGGGGTCGATGGCTACACCTTC. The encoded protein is CASSLVSQGVDGYTF.

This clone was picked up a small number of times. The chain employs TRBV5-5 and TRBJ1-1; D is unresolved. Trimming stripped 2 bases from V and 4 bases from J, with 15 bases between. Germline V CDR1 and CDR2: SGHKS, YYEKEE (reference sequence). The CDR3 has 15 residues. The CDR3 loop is CASSFSGGKSTEAFF. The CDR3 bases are TGTGCCAGCAGCTTCTCGGGAGGGAAGAGCACTGAAGCTTTCTTT.